The 9 T cell receptor beta chains listed next were all sequenced from one sample in a study of T cell repertoires in cytomegalovirus infection. These receptors' targets are unknown. TCRdb processed the reads anew with MiXCR; each CDR3 protein has one entry. The data show approximately 270,000 distinct CDR3 sequences, roughly a fifth seen once. This sample comprised cultured PBMCs, obtained from culture after CMV antigen stimulation. The origin of the receptors is a human donor in good health (CMV status not recorded). Some clones in this sample may be carry-over from other donors' samples.

This clonotype was recorded many times. The rearrangement links TRBV7-2 to TRBJ1-2, with TRBD1 as a possible D gene (6 bases). The CDR3 covers 14 residues. Per germline, CDR1 SGHTA and CDR2 FQGNSA. V lost 4 bases and J lost 8, with 17 bases in between. For the CDR3, the DNA is TGTGCCAGCAGCTACCCGCAGGGGACCCGGGGCTACACCTTC. It codes for CASSYPQGTRGYTF.

Ten or more counts support this clonotype. The chain joins TRBV28 to TRBJ2-7, with 7 bases aligning to TRBD2. The CDR3 sequence is 14 residues long. After removal of 7 bases from V and 6 bases from J, the junction contained 12 bases not matched to a gene. Per the germline V gene, CDR1 is MDHEN and CDR2 is SYDVKM. CDR3 protein: CASTQSVGRREQYF. CDR3 nucleotides: TGTGCCAGCACACAGTCGGTCGGGAGGCGCGAGCAGTACTTC.

This chain connects TRBV4-2 to TRBJ2-4, with D possibly TRBD1 on 5 matching bases. The ends were cut back, 1 base at V and 5 bases at J, with 9 bases in the middle. Germline V gene sequence: CDR1 LGHNA, CDR2 YNFKEQ. The CDR3 runs 14 residues. CDR3 DNA: TGTGCCAGCAGCCAAGTAGACAGAGAAAACATTCAGTACTTC. This sequence encodes CASSQVDRENIQYF.

This clonotype was detected only a few times. The V and J genes are TRBV24-1 and TRBJ2-1; 9 bases line up with TRBD1. The CDR3 spans 15 residues. With V trimmed by 3 bases and J by 12 bases, 11 bases remained unmatched. In germline, CDR1 is KGHDR, CDR2 SFDVKD. The CDR3 is CATSDGGTGRYGQFF. CDR3 bases: TGTGCCACCAGTGATGGGGGGACAGGGCGGTATGGGCAGTTCTTC.

This clonotype showed up just a few times. The chain recombines TRBV15 with TRBJ2-5; no clear D gene. The length of the CDR3 is 15 residues. CDR1 LNHNV and CDR2 YYDKDF come from the germline V gene (reference sequence). The germline V and J ends were trimmed by 5 bases and 0 bases, with 13 bases remaining between them. The CDR3 is CATSRAAQYQETQYF. Here the CDR3 DNA reads TGTGCCACCAGCCGGGCAGCACAATACCAAGAGACCCAGTACTTC.

The chain uses TRBV18 and TRBJ1-1, with D hard to call. Germline V gene data show CDR1 as KGHSH and CDR2 as LQKENI. Trimming shortened V by 3 bases and J by 4 bases, and 18 bases separated the two germline ends. The CDR3 totals 16 residues. CDR3: CASSPGARGSATEAFF. The CDR3, as DNA: TGTGCCAGCTCACCTGGCGCCCGGGGTTCGGCCACTGAAGCTTTCTTT.

This clonotype was counted many times. This chain joins TRBV7-6 and TRBJ1-1; D unresolved. There are 13 residues in the CDR3. Trimming removed 2 bases at V and 4 bases at J, with 8 bases between. Germline assignment: CDR1 SGHVS and CDR2 FNYEAQ. CDR3 DNA: TGTGCCAGCAGCTTAAAAGGAGTCACTGAAGCTTTCTTT. Protein product: CASSLKGVTEAFF.

The chain combines TRBV18 with TRBJ1-5; perhaps TRBD1 as D (6 bases). The germline V gene has CDR1 KGHSH and CDR2 LQKENI. This CDR3 is built from 13 residues. The ends were cut back, 5 bases at V and 7 bases at J, with 12 bases in the middle. The DNA of the CDR3 is TGTGCCAGCTCATCGGGACAAAAACAGCCCCAGCATTTT. It is translated as CASSSGQKQPQHF.

This clonotype occurred a few times. The CDR3 DNA is TGCGCCAGCAGCTTGGGATCCTGGGAGGAGACCCAGTACTTC. Its protein product is CASSLGSWEETQYF. The chain couples TRBV5-1 to TRBJ2-5; tentative D call: TRBD2 (5 bases). CDR1 and CDR2 (germline): SGHRS, YFSETQ. This CDR3 spans 14 amino acids. Trimming stripped 0 bases from V and 5 bases from J, with 11 bases between.